The 18 T cell receptor beta chains below were found in one sample sequenced in a study of T cell clones after liver transplantation. TCRdb's table, derived via immunoSEQ multiplex PCR, lists solely in-frame clones and lacks some. There are tens of thousands of clones in the sample; 80% occur only once, and approximately 0.73% lies in the top ten. The sequenced sample was CD4+ T cells from blood, obtained 12 months after liver transplant. These receptor sequences come from a human patient who received a liver transplant. The graft donor may have given rise to some T cells.

V and J are TRBV19 and TRBJ2-5, with D possibly being TRBD2 (6 bases). The CDR3 loop spans 13 amino acids. Germline V gene lookup returns CDR1 LNHDA and CDR2 SQIVND (reference sequence). Trimming took off 3 bases at V and 5 bases at J, with 10 bases between the two ends. CDR3 loop: CASSMNGGETQYF. CDR3 nucleotides: TGTGCCAGTAGTATGAACGGAGGGGAGACCCAGTACTTC.

The chain joins TRBV6-6 to TRBJ1-1, with D hard to call. CDR3 length: 13 residues. The ends were cut back, 6 bases at V and 1 base at J, with 9 bases in the middle. CDR1 is MNHNY and CDR2 is SVGAGI in the germline V gene (reference sequence). DNA for the CDR3: TGTGCCAGCAGCTACATGGAGAACACTGAAGCTTTCTTT. Residues: CASSYMENTEAFF.

The CDR3, as DNA: TGTGCCAGCAGTACAGACAGGGGATTGGACACTGAAGCTTTCTTT. Translating gives CASSTDRGLDTEAFF. The rearrangement links TRBV6-5 to TRBJ1-1, with TRBD1 matching 8 bases. The junction had 8 bases not matched to a gene; V was cut back by 5 bases and J by 3 bases. The CDR3 has 15 residues. CDR1 MNHEY and CDR2 SVGAGI come from the germline V gene.

V and J are TRBV4-1 and TRBJ1-1; D possibly corresponds to TRBD1 (6 bases). CDR1 MGHRA and CDR2 YSYEKL come from the germline V gene. V gave up 0 bases and J gave up 1 base, with 15 bases separating them. The CDR3 length is 17 residues. The CDR3 protein is CASSQDLLRTANTEAFF. The CDR3 DNA sequence: TGCGCCAGCAGCCAAGATCTTTTAAGGACAGCGAACACTGAAGCTTTCTTT.

The chain carries TRBV5-5 and TRBJ2-6; D uncertain. Trimming shortened V by 0 bases and J by 0 bases, and 10 bases separated the two germline ends. The CDR3 is 17 residues long. CDR1 is SGHKS, CDR2 YYEKEE, per germline (reference sequence). CDR3 region: CASSLGAWVSGANVLTF. The CDR3 DNA sequence: TGTGCCAGCAGCTTGGGAGCTTGGGTCTCTGGGGCCAACGTCCTGACTTTC.

The chain is built from TRBV6-6 and TRBJ1-4; TRBD1 is a possible D gene (6 bases). V lost 3 bases to trimming and J lost 8 bases, with 16 bases between them. The CDR3 consists of 15 residues. CDR1 and CDR2 from the germline V gene are MNHNY and SVGAGI (reference sequence). This CDR3 is CASSYGTGKREKLFF. The DNA of the CDR3 is TGTGCCAGCAGTTATGGTACAGGGAAAAGGGAAAAACTGTTTTTT.

The chain recombines TRBV6-5 with TRBJ1-3, with 8 bases lining up with TRBD1. Germline V CDR1 and CDR2: MNHEY, SVGAGI. The CDR3 runs to 14 residues. V lost 8 bases to trimming and J lost 7 bases; unmatched junction nucleotides: 10. The CDR3 region has the DNA TGTGCCAGCGGCAGGGGGCAAGGTGGGAACACCATATATTTT. This translates into CASGRGQGGNTIYF.

The CDR3 protein is CASSLRDTTEAFF. The CDR3 coding sequence is TGTGCCAGCAGCTTGCGGGACACAACTGAAGCTTTCTTT. The chain joins TRBV7-8 to TRBJ1-1, with D possibly being TRBD1 (6 bases). The CDR3 runs to 13 residues. V was trimmed by 3 bases and J by 5 bases, leaving 10 bases between them. The germline CDR1 and CDR2 sequences are SGHVS and FQNEAQ.

The rearrangement joins TRBV7-8 to TRBJ2-7, with 8 bases that match TRBD2. This CDR3 is built from 16 residues. V trimming: 0 bases; J trimming: 3 bases; junction bases outside the gene matches: 7. Germline CDR1 is SGHVS and CDR2 is FQNEAQ. The CDR3 nucleotides are TGTGCCAGCAGCTTAGCAGCGGGAGCCATAGTCTACGAGCAGTACTTC. It translates to CASSLAAGAIVYEQYF.

The V call is TRBV5-1, the J call TRBJ2-3, with 8 bases identical to TRBD1. The CDR3 loop spans 14 amino acids. Trimming cost V 4 bases and J 2 bases; bases outside gene matches: 3. The germline V gene has CDR1 SGHRS and CDR2 YFSETQ. CDR3 sequence reads: CASSRTGPTDTQYF. Here the CDR3 DNA reads TGCGCCAGCAGCAGGACAGGGCCCACAGATACGCAGTATTTT.

This clone has just one count. The V gene is TRBV11-2, the J gene TRBJ2-7; D not resolved. The germline gives CDR1 SGHAT, CDR2 FQNNGV. This CDR3 contains 16 residues. V was shortened by 8 bases and J by 3 bases, with 23 bases between the two germline ends. The CDR3 coding sequence is TGTGCCAGCTTCCCCGTCCGACCCACGGCCTTCTACGAGCAGTACTTC. Its translation: CASFPVRPTAFYEQYF.

V gene TRBV19 combines with J gene TRBJ2-5; the D gene is possibly TRBD2 (6 bases). V lost 5 bases and J 5 bases, leaving 21 bases between the germline ends. Germline CDR1 LNHDA, CDR2 SQIVND (reference sequence). This CDR3 spans 16 amino acids. The CDR3 DNA is TGTGCCAGTAGTCTCGCCGGGACTCTGGGCGGGGAGACCCAGTACTTC. Encoded protein: CASSLAGTLGGETQYF. The whole variable domain, remainder taken from reference TRBV19 and TRBJ2-5, is DGGITQSPKYLFRKEGQNVTLSCEQNLNHDAMYWYRQDPGQGLRLIYYSQIVNDFQKGDIAEGYSVSREKKESFPLTVTSAQKNPTAFYLCASSLAGTLGGETQYFGPGTRLLVL.

V gene TRBV5-1 combines with J gene TRBJ2-1; maybe TRBD2 (6 bases). Trimming took 0 bases from V and 7 from J, leaving 14 bases between them. The CDR3 has 15 amino acids. CDR1 and CDR2 (germline): SGHRS, YFSETQ. CDR3 nucleotide sequence: TGCGCCAGCAGCTTGGTACCGGGAGTAAGTAATGAGCAGTTCTTC. It is translated as CASSLVPGVSNEQFF.

This chain joins TRBV30 and TRBJ1-5, with 7 bases identical to TRBD1. The CDR3 length is 15 residues. Germline CDR1 reads GTSNPN; CDR2 reads SVGIG (reference sequence). Trimming cost V 0 bases and J 3 bases; bases outside gene matches: 5. The CDR3 loop is CAWSVRGQYNQPQHF. The CDR3 DNA is TGTGCCTGGAGTGTAAGGGGGCAGTACAATCAGCCCCAGCATTTT. Full variable domain (rest looked up from reference TRBV30 and TRBJ1-5): SQTIHQWPATLVQPVGSPLSLECTVEGTSNPNLYWYRQAAGRGLQLLFYSVGIGQISSEVPQNLSASRPQDRQFILSSKKLLLSDSGFYLCAWSVRGQYNQPQHFGDGTRLSIL.

V and J are TRBV4-3 and TRBJ1-1, with D unclear. Germline V gene data show CDR1 as LGHNA and CDR2 as YSLEER. V lost 4 bases and J 6 bases, leaving 15 bases between the germline ends. The CDR3 is 14 amino acids. The CDR3 loop is CASSPTAGIAEAFF. DNA for the CDR3: TGCGCCAGCAGCCCCACCGCGGGGATCGCTGAAGCTTTCTTT.

This chain links TRBV18 with TRBJ2-2; 7 positions match TRBD2. CDR3 length equals 17 residues. CDR1 KGHSH and CDR2 LQKENI come from the germline V gene. J was trimmed by 0 bases and V by 1 base; bases with no gene match: 5. The DNA of the CDR3 is TGTGCCAGCTCACCACAGGGAGGGATAACGAACACCGGGGAGCTGTTTTTT. Its protein is CASSPQGGITNTGELFF.

The chain employs TRBV6-5 and TRBJ1-1, with 7 bases matching TRBD1. Germline-derived CDR1 and CDR2 are MNHEY and SVGAGI. The CDR3 totals 15 residues. The junction had 13 bases not matched to a gene; V was cut back by 8 bases and J by 4 bases. CDR3 in DNA: TGTGCCAGCCGACTTAGTTTGACAGGGAGCACTGAAGCTTTCTTT. Its protein is CASRLSLTGSTEAFF.

The chain links TRBV27 to TRBJ1-1; D is unresolved. Germline V CDR1 and CDR2: MNHEY, SMNVEV (reference sequence). Between the trimmed V and J ends, which lost 0 bases and 10 bases, there was a span of 12 bases. This CDR3 is built from 13 residues. This CDR3 is CASSLSAGLGAFF. The CDR3 DNA sequence: TGTGCCAGCAGTTTATCCGCCGGTCTTGGAGCTTTCTTT.